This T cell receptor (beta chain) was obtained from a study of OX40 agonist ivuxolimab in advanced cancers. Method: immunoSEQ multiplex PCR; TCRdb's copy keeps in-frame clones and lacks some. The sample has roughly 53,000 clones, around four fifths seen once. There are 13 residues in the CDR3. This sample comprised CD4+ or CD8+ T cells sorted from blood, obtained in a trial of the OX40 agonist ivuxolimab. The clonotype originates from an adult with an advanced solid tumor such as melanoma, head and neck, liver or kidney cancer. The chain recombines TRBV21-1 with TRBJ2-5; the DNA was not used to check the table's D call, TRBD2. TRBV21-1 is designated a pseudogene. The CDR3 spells CASSLSRVKTQYF. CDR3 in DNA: TGTGCCAGCAGCCTCTCGCGGGTAAAGACCCAGTACTTC.